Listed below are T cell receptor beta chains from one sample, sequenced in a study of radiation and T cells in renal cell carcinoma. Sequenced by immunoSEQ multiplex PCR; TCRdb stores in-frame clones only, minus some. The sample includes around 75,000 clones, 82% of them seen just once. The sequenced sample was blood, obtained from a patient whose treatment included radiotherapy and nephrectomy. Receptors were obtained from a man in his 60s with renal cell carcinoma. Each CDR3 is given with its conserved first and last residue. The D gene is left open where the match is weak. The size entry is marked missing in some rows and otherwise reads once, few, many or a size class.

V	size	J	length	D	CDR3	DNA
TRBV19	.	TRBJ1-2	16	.	CASSLSADRGPYGYTF	TGTGCCAGTAGTTTATCCGCGGACAGAGGGCCCTATGGCTACACCTTC
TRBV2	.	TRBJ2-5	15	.	CASSGRRQVQETQYF	TGTGCCAGCAGTGGGAGGAGGCAGGTCCAAGAGACCCAGTACTTC
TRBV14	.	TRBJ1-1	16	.	CASSQRTGAMNTEAFF	TGTGCCAGCAGCCAACGAACGGGAGCCATGAACACTGAAGCTTTCTTT
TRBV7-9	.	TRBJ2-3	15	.	CASSFSQWTTDTQYF	TGTGCCAGCAGCTTCTCACAGTGGACCACAGATACGCAGTATTTT
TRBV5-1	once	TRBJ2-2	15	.	CASSLAAAGTGELFF	TGCGCCAGCAGCTTGGCAGCGGCGGGCACCGGGGAGCTGTTTTTT
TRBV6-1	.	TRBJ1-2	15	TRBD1	CASSVNGQGSSGYTF	TGTGCCAGCAGTGTCAACGGACAGGGCTCGAGTGGCTACACCTTC
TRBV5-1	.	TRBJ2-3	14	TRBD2	CASTAAGRTDTQYF	TGCGCCAGCACCGCAGCGGGACGCACAGATACGCAGTATTTT
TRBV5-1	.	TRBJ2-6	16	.	CASSQDGTTGANVLTF	TGCGCCAGCAGCCAGGACGGAACTACTGGGGCCAACGTCCTGACTTTC
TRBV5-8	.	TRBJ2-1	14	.	CASRLPGRENEQFF	TGTGCCAGCAGACTGCCAGGCAGGGAAAATGAGCAGTTCTTC
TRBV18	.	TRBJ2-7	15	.	CASSPGGGGAYEQYF	TGTGCCAGCTCACCAGGGGGAGGGGGCGCGTACGAGCAGTACTTC
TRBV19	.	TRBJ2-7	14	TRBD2	CASSIPGLTYEQYF	TGTGCCAGTAGTATCCCGGGACTAACCTACGAGCAGTACTTC
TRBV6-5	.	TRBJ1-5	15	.	CASRKVGPSNQPQHF	TGTGCCAGCAGAAAAGTGGGGCCTAGCAATCAGCCCCAGCATTTT
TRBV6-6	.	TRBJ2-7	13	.	CASTGRIASEQYF	TGTGCCAGCACGGGCAGGATCGCATCCGAGCAGTACTTC
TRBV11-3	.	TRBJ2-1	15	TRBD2	CASSLSSGSYNEQFF	TGTGCCAGCAGCTTATCAAGCGGGAGCTACAATGAGCAGTTCTTC
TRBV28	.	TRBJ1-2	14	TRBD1	CASKRQGTNYGYTF	TGTGCCAGCAAAAGACAGGGGACTAACTATGGCTACACCTTC
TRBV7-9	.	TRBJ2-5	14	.	CASSLGVSRETQYF	TGTGCCAGCAGCCTCGGAGTTTCGAGAGAGACCCAGTACTTC
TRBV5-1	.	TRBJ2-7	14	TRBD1	CASSLAGQGDEQYF	TGCGCCAGCAGCTTGGCAGGACAGGGCGACGAGCAGTACTTC
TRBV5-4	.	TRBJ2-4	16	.	CASSQGHVLAKNIQYF	TGTGCCAGCAGCCAGGGCCACGTACTAGCCAAAAACATTCAGTACTTC
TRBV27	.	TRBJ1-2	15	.	CASRGTFQAFYGYTF	TGTGCCAGCAGGGGGACCTTTCAAGCGTTCTATGGCTACACCTTC
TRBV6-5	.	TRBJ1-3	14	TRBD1	CASRRDSSGNTIYF	TGTGCCAGCAGGCGGGACAGCTCTGGAAACACCATATATTTT
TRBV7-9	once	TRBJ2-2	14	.	CASPSLLNTGELFF	TGTGCCAGCCCCTCCCTCCTAAACACCGGGGAGCTGTTTTTT
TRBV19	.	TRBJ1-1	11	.	CASIGFTEAFF	TGTGCCAGTATCGGATTCACTGAAGCTTTCTTT
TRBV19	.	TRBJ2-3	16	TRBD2	CASSMWTSGSTDTQYF	TGTGCCAGTAGTATGTGGACTAGCGGTAGCACAGATACGCAGTATTTT
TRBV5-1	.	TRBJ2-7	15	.	CASSLDITGLYEQYF	TGCGCCAGCAGCTTGGACATAACTGGACTTTACGAGCAGTACTTC
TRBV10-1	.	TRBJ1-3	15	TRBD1	CASSGQSYSGNTIYF	TGCGCCAGTTCGGGACAGTCTTACTCTGGAAACACCATATATTTT
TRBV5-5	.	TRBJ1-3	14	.	CASSLDGRGNTIYF	TGTGCCAGCAGCTTGGATGGCAGGGGAAACACCATATATTTT
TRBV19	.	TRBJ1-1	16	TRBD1	CASSLRTGALNTEAFF	TGTGCCAGTAGTCTCCGGACAGGGGCCTTGAACACTGAAGCTTTCTTT
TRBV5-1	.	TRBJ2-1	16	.	CASSLAPGPPINEQFF	TGCGCCAGCAGCTTGGCTCCGGGACCGCCAATCAATGAGCAGTTCTTC
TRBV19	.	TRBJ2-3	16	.	CASSILAATSTDTQYF	TGTGCCAGTAGTATTCTGGCAGCCACTAGCACAGATACGCAGTATTTT
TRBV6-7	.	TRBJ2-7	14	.	CASSPCRELAEQYF	TGTGCCAGCAGCCCTTGCAGAGAATTGGCCGAGCAGTACTTC
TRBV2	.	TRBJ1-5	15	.	CASTARGGKNQPQHF	TGTGCCAGCACGGCTAGAGGAGGGAAGAATCAGCCCCAGCATTTT
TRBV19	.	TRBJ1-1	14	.	CASSIRGENTEAFF	TGTGCCAGTAGTATTCGGGGCGAGAACACTGAAGCTTTCTTT
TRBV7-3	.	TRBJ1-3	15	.	CASSAAGESGNTIYF	TGTGCCAGCAGCGCAGCAGGGGAGTCAGGAAACACCATATATTTT
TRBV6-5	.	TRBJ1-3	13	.	CASSYSTSNTIYF	TGTGCCAGCAGTTACTCCACGAGTAACACCATATATTTT
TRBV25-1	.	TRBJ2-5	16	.	CASSESVAGNQETQYF	TGTGCCAGCAGTGAATCGGTTGCAGGGAACCAAGAGACCCAGTACTTC
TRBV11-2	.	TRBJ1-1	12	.	CASSLPNTEAFF	TGTGCCAGCAGCTTGCCGAACACTGAAGCTTTCTTT
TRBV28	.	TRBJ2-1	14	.	CASSLSAIHNEQFF	TGTGCCAGCAGTTTGTCGGCTATCCACAATGAGCAGTTCTTC
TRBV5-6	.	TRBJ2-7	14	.	CASSFAGTGYEQYF	TGTGCCAGCAGCTTTGCCGGGACGGGCTACGAGCAGTACTTC
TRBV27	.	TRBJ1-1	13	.	CASSLFRDTEAFF	TGTGCCAGCAGTTTATTCAGGGACACTGAAGCTTTCTTT
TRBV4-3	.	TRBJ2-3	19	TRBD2	CASSQGIKWREGSTDTQYF	TGCGCCAGCAGCCAAGGAATTAAATGGCGGGAGGGAAGCACAGATACGCAGTATTTT
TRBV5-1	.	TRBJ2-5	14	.	CASSVTPGNGAQYF	TGCGCCAGCAGCGTTACGCCTGGGAATGGGGCCCAGTACTTC